This note documents a single T cell receptor (beta chain) sequence. The assay was immunoSEQ multiplex PCR, and TCRdb's table has in-frame clones only and misses some. Seen here are 9,000 to 13,000 clones, over 75% observed once, and the top ten hold about 0.77%. The time point denotes: 2014-2015 season, 7 days after vaccination. The ends were cut back, 1 base at V and 8 bases at J, with 17 bases in the middle. Germline CDR1 WNHNN, CDR2 SYGVQD (reference sequence). CDR3 size: 15 residues. These data are taken from a study of follicular helper T cells after annual influenza vaccination. The source material was CXCR5- memory CD4+ T cells sorted from blood, sampled 7 days after influenza vaccination. The chain is built from TRBV10-1 and TRBJ1-1; TRBD1 might be the D (5 bases). This clonotype was sampled from an adult who received the influenza vaccine. The CDR3: CASSEYRGRDAEAFF. CDR3 in DNA: TGCGCCAGCAGTGAGTACCGAGGGAGGGACGCCGAAGCTTTCTTT.